Detailed here is one T cell receptor beta chain. This specimen comes from a study of blood T cell repertoires in COVID-19. The overall study: Sites across the United States, Italy and Spain contributed samples from acute and convalescent COVID-19. Nucleic acid was either cDNA or gDNA, and it came from T cells, B-cell-depleted T cells, or PBMCs.

The trim removed 5 bases at V and 6 bases at J, leaving 14 bases unmatched. Germline CDR1 is GTSNPN and CDR2 is SVGIG (reference sequence). This CDR3 contains 15 residues. Original processing methods: Estimation of nucleated cell counts was performed using reference gene primer amplification. Some clones are missing from TCRdb's copy, which holds only in-frame ones; the method was immunoSEQ multiplex PCR. Clone size and the V and J calls come from that table; the DNA yielded D and trimming. The sample lists about 51,000 clones, roughly 84% occurring once. The receptor comes from a middle-aged man with active COVID-19. The chain joins TRBV30 to TRBJ2-3; 7 bases agree with TRBD2. Sequencing input: peripheral blood. Here the CDR3 reads CAWGRLAAGLDTQYF. DNA for the CDR3: TGTGCCTGGGGGAGACTAGCAGCAGGTTTGGATACGCAGTATTTT. The full variable domain, rest sourced from reference TRBV30 and TRBJ2-3, is SQTIHQWPATLVQPVGSPLSLECTVEGTSNPNLYWYRQAAGRGLQLLFYSVGIGQISSEVPQNLSASRPQDRQFILSSKKLLLSDSGFYLCAWGRLAAGLDTQYFGPGTRLTVL.